The clone carrying this T cell receptor (beta chain) was recorded a few times. Its target is unknown. The sample comes from a study of Tregs in tolerant kidney transplant recipients. Sequenced by immunoSEQ multiplex PCR; TCRdb stores in-frame clones only, minus some. This sample has fewer than 40,000 clones; 82% occur once, and the top ten carry approximately 2.2%. The CDR3 is 15 residues long. Losses at the gene ends were 5 bases for V and 6 bases for J; bases not matched to a gene: 8. Germline CDR1 is SEHNR and CDR2 is FQNEAQ (reference sequence). The sample taken for sequencing was Tregs from blood cultured with allogeneic cells. This TCR was recovered from a human donor in good health. The chain employs TRBV7-9 and TRBJ2-3; 10 bases are shared with TRBD2. CDR3 DNA: TGTGCCAGCAGCGTCTTAGCGGGGGGACTGGATACGCAGTATTTT. Its translation is CASSVLAGGLDTQYF.